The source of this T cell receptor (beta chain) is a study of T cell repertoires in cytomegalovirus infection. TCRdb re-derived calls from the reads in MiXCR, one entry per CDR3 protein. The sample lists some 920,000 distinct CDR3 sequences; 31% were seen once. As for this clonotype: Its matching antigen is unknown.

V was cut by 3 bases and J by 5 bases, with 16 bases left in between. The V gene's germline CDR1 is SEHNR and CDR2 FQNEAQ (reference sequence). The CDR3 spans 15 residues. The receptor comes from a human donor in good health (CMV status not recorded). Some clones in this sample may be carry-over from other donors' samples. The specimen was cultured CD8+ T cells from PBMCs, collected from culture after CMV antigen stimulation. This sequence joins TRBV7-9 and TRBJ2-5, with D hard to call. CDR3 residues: CASSFNADPSETQYF. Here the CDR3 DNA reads TGTGCCAGCAGCTTTAATGCTGACCCCTCGGAGACCCAGTACTTC.